The next 9 T cell receptor beta chains were all read from a single sample in a study of Ad26.COV2.S vaccination and SARS-CoV-2 variants. The method was immunoSEQ multiplex PCR; TCRdb's version includes in-frame clones alone and lacks a portion of them. The data hold roughly 320,000 clones, with more than 75% observed a single time. Stated treatment: around 19 received Ad26.COV2.S at low or high dose, single or two shots; about 5 received placebo; per-sample allocation not given. Day 63 following the first vaccine or placebo injection was when the samples were taken. Sequenced material: peripheral blood, taken in a trial of Ad26.COV2.S vaccine versus placebo. The source is a person between 18 and 65 years old who received the Ad26.COV2.S COVID-19 vaccine or a placebo.

V gene TRBV5-1 combines with J gene TRBJ1-5, with 7 bases identical to TRBD1. This CDR3 has 15 amino acids. Germline V gene data show CDR1 as SGHRS and CDR2 as YFSETQ. J was trimmed by 7 bases and V by 2 bases; bases with no gene match: 9. The CDR3, as DNA: TGCGCCAGCAGCTTAACAGGGGCGAGGGACCAGCCCCAGCATTTT. Its protein is CASSLTGARDQPQHF.

The V and J genes are TRBV21-1 and TRBJ2-7; TRBD2, the table's D call, lacks a check against the DNA. TRBV21-1 is a recognized pseudogene. This CDR3 contains 15 residues. In nucleotides, the CDR3 is TGTGCCAGCAGCCACCGGACTAGCGCCTTCTACGAGCAGTACTTC. This sequence encodes CASSHRTSAFYEQYF.

J is TRBJ1-1 and V is TRBV5-5; TRBD1 matches 12 bases. Germline assignment: CDR1 SGHKS and CDR2 YYEKEE (reference sequence). The ends lost 3 bases at V and 5 bases at J; junction bases unmatched: 5. This CDR3 comprises 15 residues. CDR3 region: CASSWGQGAGTEAFF. As DNA, the CDR3 is TGTGCCAGCAGCTGGGGACAGGGGGCAGGGACTGAAGCTTTCTTT.

V is TRBV7-3 and J is TRBJ2-2; D not certain. Germline V gene sequence: CDR1 SGHTA, CDR2 FQGTGA. Trimming removed 3 bases at V and 6 bases at J, with 11 bases between. The CDR3 loop spans 14 amino acids. DNA for the CDR3: TGTGCCAGCAGCTTCCGCTCGGGTGCCGGGGAGCTGTTTTTT. Translated: CASSFRSGAGELFF. Variable domain in full (rest from reference TRBV7-3 and TRBJ2-2): GAGVSQTPSNKVTEKGKYVELRCDPISGHTALYWYRQSLGQGPEFLIYFQGTGAADDSGLPNDRFFAVRPEGSVSTLKIQRTERGDSAVYLCASSFRSGAGELFFGEGSRLTVL.

The gene calls are TRBV10-3 and TRBJ2-3; D is unresolved. This CDR3 is built from 15 residues. Per the germline V gene, CDR1 is ENHRY and CDR2 is SYGVKD. Trimming took off 10 bases at V and 1 base at J, with 18 bases between the two ends. In nucleotides, the CDR3 is TGTGCCACCCAGCCCGACGCGGCCGGCACAGATACGCAGTATTTT. It codes for CATQPDAAGTDTQYF.

This chain connects TRBV7-3 to TRBJ2-3; weak D call: TRBD1 (6 bases). Germline CDR1 SGHTA, CDR2 FQGTGA. Between the trimmed V and J ends, which lost 2 bases and 3 bases, there was a span of 6 bases. The CDR3 sequence is 13 residues long. The CDR3 spells CASSLDRTDTQYF. CDR3 DNA sequence: TGTGCCAGCAGCTTAGACAGGACAGATACGCAGTATTTT.

The chain links TRBV3-1 (or the pseudogene TRBV3-2) to TRBJ1-3; 7 nucleotides agree with TRBD1. V was clipped by 4 bases and J by 0 bases; unmatched bases: 3. The CDR3 has 15 residues. Per germline, CDR1 LGHDT and CDR2 YNNKEL (reference sequence). The CDR3 DNA reads TGTGCCAGCAGCCCCCGACAGGGCTCTGGAAACACCATATATTTT. Its protein product is CASSPRQGSGNTIYF.

J is TRBJ2-2 and V is TRBV29-1; 9 nucleotides align to TRBD2. The CDR3 length is 17 residues. The V gene end was trimmed by 4 bases and the J gene end by 4 bases; junction bases not matched to a gene: 13. Germline CDR1 is SQVTM and CDR2 is ANQGSEA. The CDR3 sequence is CSVVPSGEPSRTGELFF. CDR3 in DNA: TGCAGCGTTGTTCCTAGCGGGGAGCCATCACGCACCGGGGAGCTGTTTTTT.

The chain combines TRBV10-3 with TRBJ2-3, with unresolved D. V was cut by 0 bases and J by 7 bases, with 8 bases left in between. Germline loops: CDR1 ENHRY, CDR2 SYGVKD. There are 13 residues in the CDR3. This CDR3 is CAISESNRNTQYF. CDR3 DNA: TGTGCCATCAGTGAGTCGAACCGGAATACGCAGTATTTT.